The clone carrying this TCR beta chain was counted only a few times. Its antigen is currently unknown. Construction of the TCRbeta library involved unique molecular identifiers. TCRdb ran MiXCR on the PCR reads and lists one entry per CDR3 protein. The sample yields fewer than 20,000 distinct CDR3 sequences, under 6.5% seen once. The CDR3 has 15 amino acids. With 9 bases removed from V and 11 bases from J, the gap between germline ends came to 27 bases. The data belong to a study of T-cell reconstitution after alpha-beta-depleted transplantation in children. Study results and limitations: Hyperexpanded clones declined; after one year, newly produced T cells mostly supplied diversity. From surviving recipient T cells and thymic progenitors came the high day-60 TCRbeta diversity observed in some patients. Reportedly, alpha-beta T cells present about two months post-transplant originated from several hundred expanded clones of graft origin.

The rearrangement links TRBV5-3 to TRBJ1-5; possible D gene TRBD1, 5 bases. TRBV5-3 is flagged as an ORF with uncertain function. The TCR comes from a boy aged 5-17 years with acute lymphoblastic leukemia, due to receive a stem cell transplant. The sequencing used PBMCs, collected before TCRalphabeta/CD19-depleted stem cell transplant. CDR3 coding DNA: TGTGCCATGGGCCCCAGCGGGGGTTCTCTCACCGCCCAGCATTTT. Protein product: CAMGPSGGSLTAQHF.